These 22 T cell receptor beta chains share one sample of origin, sequenced in a study of blood T cells in healthy people across ages. Sample-barcoded 5' priming and a J-beta primer mix drove a second PCR of 7 to 11 cycles. TCRdb called the 5' RACE reads again in MiXCR, with one record for every CDR3 protein. The sample lists about 580,000 distinct CDR3 sequences, about 45% occurring once. The specimen was blood. The source is a man older than 75 in good health.

The chain uses TRBV7-3 and TRBJ2-6; D is ambiguous. Per the germline V gene, CDR1 is SGHTA and CDR2 is FQGTGA. V lost 1 base and J lost 3, with 7 bases in between. This CDR3 contains 15 residues. CDR3 amino acids: CASSLNPGGANVLTF. For the CDR3, the DNA is TGTGCCAGCAGCTTAAACCCGGGTGGGGCCAACGTCCTGACTTTC.

This clonotype was counted once. The genes are TRBV7-8 and TRBJ1-2; D unresolved. V lost 5 bases and J lost 5, with 12 bases in between. Germline CDR1 is SGHVS and CDR2 is FQNEAQ. The CDR3 is 13 residues long. CDR3 in DNA: TGTGCCAGCAGCGTAGTGGCCGATTATGGCTACACCTTC. Amino acid sequence: CASSVVADYGYTF. The full variable domain, its missing parts supplied by reference TRBV7-8 and TRBJ1-2, is GAGVSQSPRYKVAKRGQDVALRCDPISGHVSLFWYQQALGQGPEFLTYFQNEAQLDKSGLPSDRFFAERPEGSVSTLKIQRTQQEDSAVYLCASSVVADYGYTFGSGTRLTVV.

This clonotype showed up just a few times. The V call is TRBV9, the J call TRBJ2-1; no reliable D call. Germline assignment: CDR1 SGDLS and CDR2 YYNGEE. V lost 2 bases to trimming and J lost 8 bases, with 8 bases between them. The CDR3 is 12 residues long. This chain's CDR3 is CASSVNSDEQFF. The CDR3 bases are TGTGCCAGCAGCGTTAACTCGGATGAGCAGTTCTTC.

This clonotype came up a few times. V usage is TRBV7-9 and J usage is TRBJ2-3; D is perhaps TRBD1 or TRBD2 (5 bases each). The CDR3 is 17 residues long. Germline V gene sequence: CDR1 SEHNR, CDR2 FQNEAQ (reference sequence). V was shortened by 4 bases and J by 0 bases, with 17 bases between the two germline ends. Here the CDR3 reads CASSSRDGAISTDTQYF. The DNA of the CDR3 is TGTGCCAGCAGCTCGCGAGACGGGGCCATTAGCACAGATACGCAGTATTTT.

This rearrangement joins TRBV25-1 to TRBJ2-7; the D is unclear. CDR1 is MGHDK, CDR2 SYGVNS, per germline. V shed 3 bases and J shed 3 bases, with 9 bases lying between them. CDR3 size: 13 residues. The CDR3 spells CASSEERLYEQYF. The CDR3 nucleotides are TGTGCCAGCAGTGAGGAACGGCTCTACGAGCAGTACTTC.

This clonotype was seen a few times. The J gene is TRBJ2-7, the V gene TRBV20-1, with D possibly matching TRBD1 (6 bases). This CDR3 is 11 amino acids long. Germline loops: CDR1 DFQATT, CDR2 SNEGSKA (reference sequence). V dropped 3 bases and J dropped 7 bases, with 10 bases sitting between them. The CDR3 coding sequence is TGCAGTGCTAGGGACGGGACAGAGCAGTACTTC. Its protein product is CSARDGTEQYF.

The sample holds one count of this clonotype. The rearrangement uses TRBV11-1 and TRBJ2-3; D may be TRBD2 (5 bases). The CDR3 runs to 14 residues. CDR1 SGHAT and CDR2 FQDESV come from the germline V gene (reference sequence). V was shortened by 0 bases and J by 6 bases, with 10 bases between the two germline ends. CDR3 sequence: CASSLARTLDTQYF. CDR3 nucleotides: TGTGCCAGCAGCTTAGCGCGGACTCTGGATACGCAGTATTTT.

The DNA for the CDR3 is TGTGCCATCAGCGGACAGGCGTTCACCGGGGAGCTGTTTTTT. It codes for CAISGQAFTGELFF. The chain employs TRBV10-3 and TRBJ2-2, with 7 positions matching TRBD1. V was pared by 6 bases and J by 4 bases, with 5 bases of the junction left unmatched. This CDR3 has 14 amino acids. The germline V gene encodes CDR1 ENHRY and CDR2 SYGVKD.

The chain carries TRBV25-1 and TRBJ2-1; unclear D gene. Germline loops: CDR1 MGHDK, CDR2 SYGVNS. V lost 2 bases and J lost 0, with 11 bases in between. The CDR3 has 16 amino acids. The CDR3 DNA reads TGTGCCAGCAGTGAACGAGACGGGCACTCCTACAATGAGCAGTTCTTC. Encoded protein: CASSERDGHSYNEQFF.

This clonotype was detected a few times. V and J are TRBV5-1 and TRBJ1-2; D is ambiguous. Trimming removed 1 base at V and 4 bases at J, with 14 bases between. Germline V CDR1 and CDR2: SGHRS, YFSETQ. The CDR3 spans 15 residues. CDR3 protein: CASSLSGSPPYGYTF. CDR3 nucleotide sequence: TGCGCCAGCAGCTTGTCCGGGAGCCCCCCCTATGGCTACACCTTC.

This clonotype occurred many times. This sequence joins TRBV5-1 and TRBJ2-5; 7 nucleotides agree with TRBD2. The germline gives CDR1 SGHRS, CDR2 YFSETQ. With V trimmed by 7 bases and J by 4 bases, 10 bases remained unmatched. The CDR3 contains 14 residues. The DNA for the CDR3 is TGCGCCAGCCGCCTTGGGACTACTCCAGAGACCCAGTACTTC. As protein: CASRLGTTPETQYF.

This clonotype was counted only a few times. This sequence joins TRBV7-2 and TRBJ2-7; 9 bases fit TRBD1. TRBJ2-5 explains the end of the DNA better; the J call may be wrong. Germline lookup yields CDR1 SGHTA and CDR2 FQGNSA. The CDR3 runs 17 residues. This CDR3 reads CASSLVGGQGSGETQYF. CDR3 nucleotides: TGTGCCAGCAGCTTAGTAGGGGGACAGGGTTCGGGTGAGACCCAGTACTTC.

This sequence joins TRBV5-5 and TRBJ2-7; 9 nucleotides agree with TRBD1. Looked up from germline, CDR1 is SGHKS and CDR2 is YYEKEE (reference sequence). This CDR3 is 17 amino acids long. V lost 3 bases, J lost 5 bases, and 15 bases stayed unmatched. Written as DNA, the CDR3 is TGTGCCAGCAGCTCCGGGACAGGGTCCTCGATCGCTAACGAGCAGTACTTC. This encodes CASSSGTGSSIANEQYF.

This chain links TRBV24-1 with TRBJ1-5; TRBD1 is a possible D gene (6 bases). Trimming cost V 0 bases and J 4 bases, with 18 bases left between them. CDR1 is KGHDR and CDR2 is SFDVKD in the germline V gene. There are 18 residues in the CDR3. CDR3 amino acids: CATSDLSGEDNRNQPQHF. The CDR3 region has the DNA TGTGCCACCAGTGATTTGTCAGGGGAGGATAATCGGAATCAGCCCCAGCATTTT.

The gene calls are TRBV5-4 and TRBJ2-7; 9 bases are a match to TRBD2. Germline V CDR1 and CDR2: SGHNT, YYREEE (reference sequence). This CDR3 has 15 residues. The trim removed 0 bases at V and 4 bases at J, leaving 5 bases unmatched. CDR3 DNA: TGTGCCAGCAGCTTGGTAATAGCGGGAGTATACGAGCAGTACTTC. Translating it yields CASSLVIAGVYEQYF.

This clonotype was seen only once. The rearrangement uses TRBV5-1 and TRBJ2-2; tentative D call: TRBD1 (5 bases). The CDR3 sequence is 15 residues long. Germline V gene sequence: CDR1 SGHRS, CDR2 YFSETQ. The germline V and J ends were trimmed by 2 bases and 5 bases, with 13 bases remaining between them. The CDR3 protein is CASSLRQGGTGELFF. Written as DNA, the CDR3 is TGCGCCAGCAGCTTAAGGCAGGGCGGAACCGGGGAGCTGTTTTTT. Variable domain in full (rest from reference TRBV5-1 and TRBJ2-2): KAGVTQTPRYLIKTRGQQVTLSCSPISGHRSVSWYQQTPGQGLQFLFEYFSETQRNKGNFPGRFSGRQFSNSRSEMNVSTLELGDSALYLCASSLRQGGTGELFFGEGSRLTVL.

This clonotype was observed at least ten times. The rearrangement joins TRBV28 to TRBJ2-5, with D perhaps TRBD2 (6 bases). Germline CDR1 is MDHEN and CDR2 is SYDVKM. The ends were cut back, 3 bases at V and 1 base at J, with 9 bases in the middle. The CDR3 spans 14 residues. CDR3 region: CASSLAGLQETQYF. The CDR3 region has the DNA TGTGCCAGCAGTTTGGCGGGACTCCAAGAGACCCAGTACTTC.

This clonotype was recorded a few times. The chain is built from TRBV5-1 and TRBJ2-6; D gene unclear. This CDR3 has 14 amino acids. Germline V lookup: CDR1 SGHRS, CDR2 YFSETQ. V lost 6 bases, J lost 0 bases, and 7 bases lay in between. CDR3 sequence reads: CASTLNSGANVLTF. CDR3 sequence (DNA): TGCGCCAGCACCCTAAACTCTGGGGCCAACGTCCTGACTTTC.

With regard to this clonotype: This may come from a read error, since a much larger clone is one base off. The chain uses TRBV6-5 and TRBJ2-3; 9 bases match TRBD2. The CDR3 loop spans 16 amino acids. Germline values: CDR1 MNHEY, CDR2 SVGAGI. The DNA for the CDR3 is TGTGCCAGCGGTTACTCTAGCGGGACGGGCGCAGATACGCAGTATTTT. Residues: CASGYSSGTGADTQYF.

This clonotype was found many times. This chain links TRBV6-6 with TRBJ1-3; 8 bases align to TRBD1. The germline gives CDR1 MNHNY, CDR2 SVGAGI (reference sequence). The CDR3 is 14 amino acids. With V trimmed by 10 bases and J by 3 bases, 8 bases remained unmatched. CDR3 in DNA: TGTGCCACACGACAGGGGCGGTATGGAAACACCATATATTTT. Translated, it gives CATRQGRYGNTIYF.

This chain connects TRBV5-1 to TRBJ2-7, with 7 bases that match TRBD1. V gave up 4 bases and J gave up 3 bases; unmatched junction bases: 10. This CDR3 spans 15 amino acids. Germline lookup yields CDR1 SGHRS and CDR2 YFSETQ. The CDR3 loop is CASSPDRVKVYEQYF. CDR3 sequence (DNA): TGCGCCAGCAGCCCCGACAGGGTTAAAGTCTACGAGCAGTACTTC.

This clonotype showed up just a few times. The rearrangement joins TRBV12-3 or TRBV12-4 to TRBJ2-3, with a tentative D call TRBD2 (7 bases). The CDR3 runs to 17 residues. Trimming took off 6 bases at V and 5 bases at J, with 24 bases between the two ends. CDR3 region: CASSPPQGQVAGDTQYF. The CDR3 coding sequence is TGTGCCAGCAGCCCCCCGCAGGGGCAGGTAGCGGGAGATACGCAGTATTTT.